Presented here are 27 T cell receptor beta chains from one specimen sequenced in a study of glioma-infiltrating T cells. The iRepertoire nested amplicon-rescue multiplex PCR amplified TCR alpha and beta CDR3s from RNA. TCRdb recomputed calls from the multiplex PCR reads with MiXCR, one row per CDR3 protein. The table includes 400,000 or so distinct CDR3 sequences, approximately 42% detected once. Sequencing used glioma tissue, nonneoplastic brain tissue, or PBMCs (not recorded which). The origin of the receptors is a human donor with low-grade glioma or glioblastoma, undergoing nonglioma brain surgery, or in good health (not recorded which).

This clonotype was picked up a small number of times. The genes are TRBV6-2 or TRBV6-3 and TRBJ2-7, with D perhaps given as TRBD1 or TRBD2 (5 bases each). From germline, CDR1 is MNHEY and CDR2 SVGEGT. V dropped 5 bases and J dropped 2 bases, with 16 bases sitting between them. There are 15 residues in the CDR3. This CDR3 is CASSPLSGATYEQYF. CDR3 DNA sequence: TGTGCCAGCAGTCCCCTCTCCGGGGCAACCTACGAGCAGTACTTC.

The J gene is TRBJ2-7, the V gene TRBV29-1, with a possible D match to TRBD1 (5 bases). This CDR3 is 12 amino acids long. Trimming cost V 8 bases and J 6 bases, with 17 bases left between them. Germline CDR1 SQVTM, CDR2 ANQGSEA. DNA of the CDR3: TGCAGCTATGGACAAGAACTTCGCGAGCAGTACTTC. As protein: CSYGQELREQYF.

This clonotype was recorded many times. Here the CDR3 DNA reads TGTGCCAGCAGTGACTGGCAGGGGAGTCAGCCCCAGCATTTT. This sequence encodes CASSDWQGSQPQHF. The chain employs TRBV6-1 and TRBJ1-5, with D possibly being TRBD1 (6 bases). The CDR3 has 14 amino acids. V was shortened by 3 bases and J by 6 bases, with 12 bases between the two germline ends. Germline assignment: CDR1 MNHNS and CDR2 SASEGT.

With regard to this clonotype: Its ends do not fully match the called genes, so a read error is possible. This chain joins TRBV6-2 or TRBV6-3 and TRBJ2-3; no clear D. Germline V CDR1 and CDR2: MNHEY, SVGEGT. The CDR3 spans 15 residues. The CDR3 sequence is CASNSRVITTDTLYF. In nucleotides, the CDR3 is TGTGCCAGCAATTCCAGAGTAATTACCACAGATACGCTGTATTTT.

This clonotype was picked up a small number of times. V usage is TRBV20-1 and J usage is TRBJ2-2, with 10 positions matching TRBD1. Trimming took 6 bases from V and 5 from J; bases not matched to a gene: 6. Per the germline V gene, CDR1 is DFQATT and CDR2 is SNEGSKA (reference sequence). The CDR3 loop spans 14 amino acids. This CDR3 reads CSARQGALTGELFF. CDR3 in DNA: TGCAGTGCAAGACAGGGGGCGCTTACCGGGGAGCTGTTTTTT.

The chain combines TRBV7-2 with TRBJ2-4; D perhaps matches TRBD2 (5 bases). V dropped 0 bases and J dropped 5 bases, with 14 bases sitting between them. The CDR3 spans 16 residues. Germline lookup yields CDR1 SGHTA and CDR2 FQGNSA. DNA for the CDR3: TGTGCCAGCAGCTTAGCGCTGACGGGATACCAAAACATTCAGTACTTC. Amino acid sequence: CASSLALTGYQNIQYF.

This clonotype turned up a few times. The CDR3 region has the DNA TGTGCCAGCAGCTTAACGGTGGACAGGGGAGGATGGTTCTTC. Translated, it gives CASSLTVDRGGWFF. The chain recombines TRBV7-3 with TRBJ2-1, with 9 bases fitting TRBD1. V was pared by 0 bases and J by 15 bases, with 9 bases of the junction left unmatched. The CDR3 length is 14 residues. The germline CDR1 and CDR2 sequences are SGHTA and FQGTGA.

This clonotype has only one observation. Compared with germline, one end of the junction differs, possibly owing to a read error. The chain is built from TRBV20-1 and TRBJ2-1; a possible D gene is TRBD2 (6 bases). Per the germline V gene, CDR1 is DFQATT and CDR2 is SNEGSKA (reference sequence). The CDR3 length is 16 residues. CDR3 sequence reads: CSASTFGGPAYSEQFF. The CDR3, as DNA: TGCAGTGCTTCCACCTTCGGGGGTCCGGCCTACAGTGAGCAGTTCTTC.

This chain uses TRBV7-9 with TRBJ2-7; no reliable D call. Per germline, CDR1 SEHNR and CDR2 FQNEAQ (reference sequence). This CDR3 comprises 13 residues. Trimming took off 10 bases at V and 5 bases at J, with 18 bases between the two ends. DNA for the CDR3: TGTGCCACCTCCTGGGGTGGCTCGGACGAGCAGTACTTC. Protein product: CATSWGGSDEQYF.

The gene calls are TRBV5-6 and TRBJ2-7; TRBD2 matches at 8 bases. CDR1 SGHDT and CDR2 YYEEEE come from the germline V gene. The junction had 6 bases not matched to a gene; V was cut back by 0 bases and J by 7 bases. The CDR3 spans 14 residues. The chain's CDR3 is CASSLGPGRGEQYF. The CDR3 nucleotides read TGTGCCAGCAGCTTGGGACCCGGGAGGGGTGAGCAGTACTTC.

At least ten counts were recorded for this clonotype. The chain uses TRBV28 and TRBJ1-2; TRBD1 agrees at 8 bases. Trimming cost V 6 bases and J 7 bases; bases outside gene matches: 16. The length of the CDR3 is 16 residues. CDR1 and CDR2 from the germline V gene are MDHEN and SYDVKM. CDR3 sequence reads: CASSVRGGQGISGYTF. CDR3 nucleotides: TGTGCCAGCAGCGTCCGTGGAGGACAGGGTATATCTGGCTACACCTTC.

The chain is built from TRBV7-9 and TRBJ1-1; D is unresolved. The CDR3 length is 12 residues. The V end lost 5 bases, the J end lost 6 bases, and 10 bases lay between the germline ends. Germline V gene data show CDR1 as SEHNR and CDR2 as FQNEAQ (reference sequence). Here the CDR3 DNA reads TGTGCCAGCAGCCGACCCCTAGCTGAAGCTTTCTTT. Translated: CASSRPLAEAFF.

With respect to this clonotype: This is likely a read error, given that the CDR3 carries no conserved phenylalanine or tryptophan at its end. The gene calls are TRBV6-5 and TRBJ2-7; D possibly corresponds to TRBD2 (7 bases). The germline CDR1 and CDR2 sequences are MNHEY and SVGAGI. V shed 4 bases and J shed 4 bases, with 11 bases lying between them. The CDR3 has 13 residues. The CDR3 loop reads CASSWGGRYEQYL. The CDR3 DNA sequence: TGTGCCAGCAGTTGGGGGGGGCGGTACGAGCAGTACCTC.

This clonotype was counted at least ten times. CDR3 sequence reads: CSAITGNQPQHF. The CDR3 nucleotides are TGCAGTGCTATCACAGGCAATCAGCCCCAGCATTTT. The gene calls are TRBV20-1 and TRBJ1-5; no firm D call. Trimming took off 4 bases at V and 2 bases at J, with 6 bases between the two ends. This CDR3 comprises 12 residues. Germline V gene lookup returns CDR1 DFQATT and CDR2 SNEGSKA (reference sequence).

This chain connects TRBV28 to TRBJ2-3, with 15 bases identical to TRBD2. The CDR3 sequence is 23 residues long. Germline CDR1 is MDHEN and CDR2 is SYDVKM. V gave up 3 bases and J gave up 3 bases; unmatched junction bases: 22. CDR3 in amino acids: CASSFPPYMGLAGGWVETDTQYF. The DNA for the CDR3 is TGTGCCAGCAGTTTTCCCCCCTATATGGGACTAGCGGGAGGTTGGGTAGAGACAGATACGCAGTATTTT. Full variable domain (remainder filled in from reference TRBV28 and TRBJ2-3): DVKVTQSSRYLVKRTGEKVFLECVQDMDHENMFWYRQDPGLGLRLIYFSYDVKMKEKGDIPEGYSVSREKKERFSLILESASTNQTSMYLCASSFPPYMGLAGGWVETDTQYFGPGTRLTVL.

This clonotype was counted between two and nine times. J is TRBJ2-7 and V is TRBV18; D is ambiguous. Trimming left V 0 bases short and J 2 bases short, with 5 bases between. The CDR3 runs 13 residues. From germline, CDR1 is KGHSH and CDR2 LQKENI. As DNA, the CDR3 is TGTGCCAGCTCACCACCGGGCGCCTACGAGCAGTACTTC. Protein: CASSPPGAYEQYF.

This chain joins TRBV4-1 and TRBJ2-1, with TRBD2 as a possible D gene (5 bases). The V end lost 0 bases, the J end lost 0 bases, and 12 bases lay between the germline ends. In germline, CDR1 is MGHRA, CDR2 YSYEKL. The CDR3 has 17 residues. DNA for the CDR3: TGCGCCAGCAGCCAAGATCTCGGGGAAAGCTCCTACAATGAGCAGTTCTTC. Translating gives CASSQDLGESSYNEQFF.

V usage is TRBV4-1 and J usage is TRBJ2-3; 9 positions agree with TRBD1. CDR3 size: 17 residues. Germline lookup yields CDR1 MGHRA and CDR2 YSYEKL. J was trimmed by 2 bases and V by 0 bases; bases with no gene match: 6. Here the CDR3 reads CASSQDPGQGYTDTQYF. The CDR3 coding sequence is TGCGCCAGCAGCCAAGATCCGGGACAGGGCTACACAGATACGCAGTATTTT.

The chain uses TRBV7-6 and TRBJ2-7; 7 nucleotides line up with TRBD1. From germline, CDR1 is SGHVS and CDR2 FNYEAQ. There are 14 residues in the CDR3. V shed 5 bases and J 4 bases; nucleotides not matched to a gene: 8. The CDR3 region is CASSHTGDPYEQYF. DNA of the CDR3: TGTGCCAGCAGCCACACAGGGGACCCATACGAGCAGTACTTC.

In this sample, this clonotype turned up many times. J is TRBJ1-2 and V is TRBV6-5; D unclear. Trimming removed 2 bases at V and 7 bases at J, with 11 bases between. The CDR3 covers 13 residues. Germline-derived CDR1 and CDR2 are MNHEY and SVGAGI. CDR3 bases: TGTGCCAGCAGTTACGGAGGATCTGCTGGCTACACCTTC. Protein product: CASSYGGSAGYTF.

This chain connects TRBV28 to TRBJ1-3; D is possibly TRBD1 (6 bases). The V end was cut by 11 bases, the J end by 1 base, with 21 bases between. The CDR3 spans 16 residues. Germline CDR1 reads MDHEN; CDR2 reads SYDVKM. CDR3 region: CASKISGDGSGNTIYF. The CDR3 region has the DNA TGTGCCTCCAAAATATCAGGGGACGGGTCTGGAAACACCATATATTTT.

This clonotype was recorded once. The CDR3 does not close with the conserved phenylalanine or tryptophan, likely indicating a read error. The chain employs TRBV15 and TRBJ2-5, with 8 bases identical to TRBD1. The CDR3 contains 13 residues. Germline loops: CDR1 LNHNV, CDR2 YYDKDF (reference sequence). With V trimmed by 7 bases and J by 11 bases, 12 bases remained unmatched. The CDR3 protein is CATKQGVYNEQYL. Here the CDR3 DNA reads TGTGCCACCAAACAGGGGGTGTACAATGAGCAGTACCTC.

This clonotype turned up a few times. The chain carries TRBV7-9 and TRBJ2-3; 8 positions agree with TRBD1. CDR3 length: 14 residues. Germline assignment: CDR1 SEHNR and CDR2 FQNEAQ (reference sequence). V lost 1 base and J lost 5; bases outside the gene matches: 2. The CDR3 loop reads CASSLETGGDTQYF. In DNA form, the CDR3 reads TGTGCCAGCAGCTTAGAAACAGGGGGAGATACGCAGTATTTT.

Remarks on this clonotype: Since the CDR3 does not end with the conserved phenylalanine or tryptophan, this likely comes from a read error. J is TRBJ1-5 and V is TRBV10-3; 9 bases map to TRBD1. Trimming took 4 bases from V and 4 from J; bases not matched to a gene: 8. This CDR3 is built from 16 residues. Germline V gene lookup returns CDR1 ENHRY and CDR2 SYGVKD. This CDR3 reads CAISGGTGRRNQPQHL. The CDR3 DNA reads TGTGCCATCAGTGGGGGGACAGGGAGGAGGAATCAGCCCCAGCATCTT.

This clonotype has a handful of counts. The chain carries TRBV20-1 and TRBJ2-5; D not resolved. V lost 1 base and J 4 bases, leaving 13 bases between the germline ends. This CDR3 is 14 amino acids long. Per the germline V gene, CDR1 is DFQATT and CDR2 is SNEGSKA (reference sequence). CDR3 sequence (DNA): TGCAGTGCTAGAGTTACCGGGCAGCCAGAGACCCAGTACTTC. Its translation: CSARVTGQPETQYF.

The chain employs TRBV7-2 and TRBJ1-2; D gene ambiguous. Germline lookup yields CDR1 SGHTA and CDR2 FQGNSA. The CDR3 extends over 16 amino acids. Trimming cost V 0 bases and J 4 bases, with 15 bases left between them. The CDR3 protein is CTSSLAASTPFYGYTF. The CDR3 nucleotides read TGTACCAGCAGCTTAGCGGCGTCAACACCTTTCTATGGCTACACCTTC.

This clonotype was found many times. The chain recombines TRBV28 with TRBJ1-1; D gene ambiguous. This CDR3 has 13 amino acids. Germline assignment: CDR1 MDHEN and CDR2 SYDVKM. The V and J ends lost 7 bases and 3 bases respectively, with 12 bases between them. CDR3 nucleotides: TGTGCCAGCAAGGAATCGCTGGACACTGAAGCTTTCTTT. Translating gives CASKESLDTEAFF.